Listed here are 3 T cell receptor beta chains from one sample, sequenced in a study of blood T cell repertoires in COVID-19 (dated by TCRdb to between 2020 and 2021). Libraries were prepared through the immunoSEQ multiplex PCR assay. The table comes from immuneACCESS by way of TCRdb, which keeps in-frame sequences with V and J called. Part of the clones is missing from these tables; in studies checked, under half for an unresolved V gene and the rest for unknown reasons. The sample profile shows just over 95,000 clones; 81% of them were found once. The ten most abundant clones make up 3.5% to 5% of the sample. Sequenced input: peripheral blood. The receptors stem from a man between 60 and 75 years old with acute or convalescent COVID-19.

This clone came up once. The chain employs TRBV18 and TRBJ2-5; TRBD2 matches at 12 bases. This CDR3 is 14 amino acids long. Germline CDR1 KGHSH, CDR2 LQKENI. V gave up 3 bases and J gave up 5 bases; unmatched junction bases: 1. The CDR3 DNA reads TGTGCCAGCTCACCGACTAGCGGGGGTGAGACCCAGTACTTC. This encodes CASSPTSGGETQYF. The full variable domain, in which reference TRBV18 and TRBJ2-5 provide the parts outside the CDR3, is NAGVMQNPRHLVRRRGQEARLRCSPMKGHSHVYWYRQLPEEGLKFMVYLQKENIIDESGMPKERFSAEFPKEGPSILRIQQVVRGDSAAYFCASSPTSGGETQYFGPGTRLLVL.

The rearrangement joins TRBV28 to TRBJ2-6; TRBD1 agrees at 8 bases. The CDR3 extends over 18 amino acids. Germline V gives CDR1 MDHEN, CDR2 SYDVKM. The trim removed 4 bases at V and 2 bases at J, leaving 10 bases unmatched. The CDR3 nucleotides are TGTGCCAGCAGTTATCGGACAGGGAAGAGCGCTGGGGCCAACGTCCTGACTTTC. This gives the protein CASSYRTGKSAGANVLTF.

The rearrangement joins TRBV7-3 to TRBJ2-3; no firm D call. Germline V gene lookup returns CDR1 SGHTA and CDR2 FQGTGA. This CDR3 has 15 amino acids. V was cut by 6 bases and J by 0 bases, with 13 bases left in between. The CDR3: CASRGANLSTDTQYF. Written as DNA, the CDR3 is TGTGCCAGCAGGGGCGCCAACTTAAGCACAGATACGCAGTATTTT.